Below, one T cell receptor beta chain is given with its context. As yet, its antigen is unknown. Primers included in the PCR were 60 Vbeta and 13 Jbeta primers. Profiling relied on immunoSEQ multiplex PCR, and the TCRdb table lists in-frame clones only, not all of them. The data contain about 94,000 clones, 81% of them singletons. This sample stems from a study of cytomegalovirus exposure and HLA in healthy donors. Findings of the study overall: Presence/absence analyses treated sequencing depth as roughly uniform across donors. Excluded: some indistinguishable V segments such as TRBV6-2 and TRBV6-3.

The CDR3 spans 15 residues. The germline gives CDR1 SGHNT, CDR2 YYREEE (reference sequence). Losses at the gene ends were 4 bases for V and 3 bases for J; bases not matched to a gene: 9. Despite likely unrecorded immune exposures, the donors were nominally healthy at the time of sampling. Sequenced sample: PBMCs. This receptor was identified in a human donor in good health. The chain has TRBV5-4 and TRBJ2-7; 8 bases map to TRBD1. CDR3 DNA: TGTGCCAGCAGCCACCAGGACAGGGCAGACTACGAGCAGTACTTC. This encodes CASSHQDRADYEQYF.